This TCR beta chain derives from a study of blood T cell repertoires in COVID-19. Whole-study context: Sites in the United States, Italy and Spain provided acute and convalescent COVID-19 samples.

Original processing methods: The assay estimated nucleated cells by amplifying reference gene primers. Here immunoSEQ multiplex PCR was the method, and the copy in TCRdb shows in-frame clones only, minus some. V and J calls and clone size are those listed in that table; D and trimming were worked out from the DNA. This sample yields 450,000 to 500,000 clones, of which around 90% are seen a single time; roughly 0.7% belongs to the top ten. Resolution of symptoms, clearance, or two negative PCRs was present in recovered Cohort 3 donors. This clone was found once. This CDR3 region has 16 residues. Trimming pared 4 bases from V and 11 bases from J, leaving 26 bases between. Germline CDR1 and CDR2: MNHNS and SASEGT.

The chain joins TRBV6-1 to TRBJ1-1; D may be TRBD1 (6 bases). The source is a woman between 18 and 29 years old who had recovered from COVID-19. Sequenced material: PBMCs or T cells enriched from blood (not recorded which). CDR3 protein: CASSAGGGAESHSAFF. CDR3 DNA: TGTGCCAGCAGTGCTGGGGGGGGCGCTGAGAGCCACAGTGCTTTCTTT.